The 19 T cell receptor beta chains below were found in one sample sequenced in a study of tumor-infiltrating lymphocytes in primary liver carcinoma (dated by TCRdb to about 2017). Blood RNA was extracted from unsorted whole blood using TRIzol reagent, and germline DNA was obtained with the DNeasy Blood & Tissue kit. Sequencing instrument: Illumina HiSeq 2500. Starting from about 500 ng total RNA, TCRbeta-specific cDNA was produced by reverse transcription with a constant-region primer and ProtoScript II reverse transcriptase. Three nested multiplex PCR rounds, following a slightly modified ARM-PCR procedure, were used to build the TCRbeta libraries. Multiplex TRBV1-TRBV30 forward primers and a Cbeta reverse primer were used in the first two PCR rounds, each of which was run for about 10 cycles. The public sequencing data were trimmed at Q25 with fastp and processed into clonotypes with MiXCR by TCRdb, which kept only in-frame beta chains. One record per CDR3 amino acid sequence lists the most common genes and DNA. Recorded for this sample are 300,000 to 400,000 distinct CDR3 sequences; approximately 65% of them occurred a single time. The biggest ten clones account for 5.5% to 7% of the sample.

Sequencing was performed on peripheral blood. These receptors were obtained from a man between 35 and 55 years old with primary liver carcinoma and hepatitis B virus infection.

The chain carries TRBV12-3 or TRBV12-4 and TRBJ2-5; D uncertain. Trimming removed 8 bases from V and 2 bases from J, with 9 bases in between. The CDR3 sequence is 12 residues long. Here the CDR3 DNA reads TGTGCCAGCCGTCGTGAACAAGAGACCCAGTACTTC. It specifies CASRREQETQYF.

This clonotype was counted only a few times. The V gene is TRBV2, the J gene TRBJ1-5, with D unresolved. Per germline, CDR1 SNHLY and CDR2 FYNNEI. The length of the CDR3 is 15 residues. V shed 1 base and J shed 1 base, with 8 bases lying between them. CDR3 sequence reads: CASSEVGLSNQPQHF. The CDR3 DNA reads as TGTGCCAGCAGTGAAGTAGGACTGAGCAATCAGCCCCAGCATTTT.

About this clonotype itself: Compared with germline, one end of the junction differs, possibly owing to a read error. The DNA of the CDR3 is TGTGCCAGCAGCTTATCTACAGGGGTCACCGGGCAGCTGTTTTTT. Translation: CASSLSTGVTGQLFF. The rearrangement uses TRBV5-4 and TRBJ2-2, with 7 nucleotides matching TRBD1. This CDR3 contains 15 residues. CDR1 and CDR2 (germline): SGHNT, YYREEE (reference sequence).

On this clonotype: An end of the junction does not agree with germline; a read error may underlie this. CDR3: CANSLELAGGGDTQYF. CDR3 coding DNA: TGCGCCAACAGCTTGGAGCTAGCGGGAGGAGGGGATACGCAGTATTTT. This chain uses TRBV5-1 with TRBJ2-3, with 11 bases identical to TRBD2. Germline CDR1 and CDR2: SGHRS and YFSETQ. The CDR3 consists of 16 residues.

The table lists this clonotype with a count of one. A read error is likely, as this CDR3 ends without the conserved phenylalanine or tryptophan. This chain joins TRBV11-1 and TRBJ2-1; the D is unclear. The CDR3 contains 11 residues. Germline assignment: CDR1 SGHAT and CDR2 FQDESV (reference sequence). The DNA for the CDR3 is TGTGCCAGCAGTTATCACAATGAACAGTTCTCC. This gives the protein CASSYHNEQFS.

As regards this clonotype: A clone one base away is much larger, so this may be a read error. CDR3 bases: TGTGCCAGCAGTTACTTCGGGGATCGGGACGAGCGGTACTTC. The encoded protein is CASSYFGDRDERYF. The rearrangement uses TRBV6-5 and TRBJ2-7; either TRBD1 or TRBD2 may supply D (5 bases each). The CDR3 has 14 amino acids. In germline, CDR1 is MNHEY, CDR2 SVGAGI.

Notes on this clonotype: A much larger clonotype is one base distant, so this may be a read error. The chain links TRBV4-1 to TRBJ2-2, with D perhaps TRBD1 (5 bases). CDR1 is MGHRA and CDR2 is YSYEKL in the germline V gene. The CDR3 has 18 residues. CDR3 residues: CARSQESGWGENTGELFF. The CDR3 DNA sequence: TGCGCCAGAAGCCAAGAGAGTGGGTGGGGCGAGAACACCGGGGAGCTGTTTTTT.

The chain is built from TRBV12-3 or TRBV12-4 and TRBJ2-7; D is unresolved. Trimming cost V 5 bases and J 2 bases, with 10 bases left between them. The CDR3 sequence is 13 residues long. As DNA, the CDR3 is TGTGCCAGCAGTCCCGACGGCACCTACGAGCAGTACTTC. Translated: CASSPDGTYEQYF.

This clonotype was recorded many times. The gene calls are TRBV6-2 or TRBV6-3 and TRBJ2-7, with 9 bases aligning to TRBD1. The CDR3 is 14 amino acids. Germline-derived CDR1 and CDR2 are MNHEY and SVGEGT. Germline trimming cut 7 bases from V and 1 base from J; bases unmatched to any gene: 5. The CDR3 nucleotides are TGTGCCAGCAAACCCGGGACAGGGTCCTACGAGCAGTACTTC. Translated, it gives CASKPGTGSYEQYF.

The chain joins TRBV21-1 to TRBJ2-7. TRBV21-1 is termed a pseudogene. The CDR3 extends over 10 amino acids. CDR3: CASRRPEQYF. The CDR3 nucleotides are TGTGCCAGCAGGAGACCTGAGCAGTACTTC.

A note on this clonotype: A read error may produce the germline difference seen at one junction end. The V call is TRBV11-3, the J call TRBJ2-7; possibly TRBD2 for D (5 bases). The germline gives CDR1 SGHNT, CDR2 YENEEA. This CDR3 is built from 13 residues. DNA for the CDR3: TGTGCCAGCAGCATAACACCCAGCGGCGAGCAGTATTTC. Translating it yields CASSITPSGEQYF.

Points on this clonotype: A much larger clone differs from this one at a single base, so this may be a read error. The chain recombines TRBV10-1 with TRBJ2-2; perhaps TRBD2 as D (6 bases). Germline-derived CDR1 and CDR2 are WNHNN and SYGVQD (reference sequence). The CDR3 has 12 residues. Written as DNA, the CDR3 is TGCGCCAGCAGTGAGTTGGGCGGGGAGCTGTTATTT. Its translation: CASSELGGELLF.

This clonotype came up a few times. The genes are TRBV11-2 and TRBJ2-2; tentatively, D is TRBD1 (6 bases). CDR3 length: 13 amino acids. Trimming took off 9 bases at V and 4 bases at J, with 12 bases between the two ends. CDR1 SGHAT and CDR2 FQNNGV come from the germline V gene. CDR3 sequence reads: CASSTGCTGELFF. The CDR3 nucleotides read TGTGCCAGTAGCACAGGGTGCACCGGGGAGCTGTTTTTT.

A word on this clonotype: Just one base apart from a much larger clone, this may be a read error. The CDR3 region has the DNA TGTGCCATCAGTGAGTCGGAGGGAGTGGAGCACTTCTTC. It yields the protein CAISESEGVEHFF. The chain is built from TRBV10-3 and TRBJ2-1; D might be TRBD2 (6 bases). The length of the CDR3 is 13 residues. Germline CDR1 reads ENHRY; CDR2 reads SYGVKD.

V gene TRBV5-6 combines with J gene TRBJ1-2; D might be TRBD1 (5 bases). CDR1 and CDR2 from the germline V gene are SGHDT and YYEEEE. There are 13 residues in the CDR3. V lost 4 bases and J 7 bases, leaving 14 bases between the germline ends. The CDR3, as DNA: TGTGCCAGCAGCACTGGACATGAAGTTGGCTACACCTTC. Translating it yields CASSTGHEVGYTF. Using reference TRBV5-6 and TRBJ1-2 for the parts outside the CDR3, the full variable domain is DAGVTQSPTHLIKTRGQQVTLRCSPKSGHDTVSWYQQALGQGPQFIFQYYEEEERQRGNFPDRFSGHQFPNYSSELNVNALLLGDSALYLCASSTGHEVGYTFGSGTRLTVV.

The chain recombines TRBV11-1 with TRBJ1-1; no clear D. The CDR3 spans 12 residues. V shed 5 bases and J shed 11 bases, with 15 bases lying between them. Per germline, CDR1 SGHAT and CDR2 FQDESV (reference sequence). The CDR3 DNA is TGTGCCAGCAGCGCACCTAGCACTGCCGCTTTCTTT. Translating it yields CASSAPSTAAFF.

Only one count was recorded for this clonotype. This may arise from a read error, as a much more abundant clone is one base away. The chain carries TRBV6-5 and TRBJ2-2; 9 bases line up with TRBD1. Germline loops: CDR1 MNHEY, CDR2 SVGAGI. This CDR3 has 15 amino acids. The CDR3 DNA reads TGTGCCAGCAGACCGGACAGGGGCGGCACCAGGGAGCTGTTTTTT. Its translation: CASRPDRGGTRELFF.

This clonotype has only a few counts. J is TRBJ1-5 and V is TRBV19; D perhaps matches TRBD1 (6 bases). The germline CDR1 and CDR2 sequences are LNHDA and SQIVND (reference sequence). Trimming took 5 bases from V and 5 from J, leaving 13 bases between them. The CDR3 extends over 14 amino acids. The CDR3 nucleotides read TGTGCCAGTAGTGGACGGACAGTTGATCAGCCCCAGCATTTT. Translated: CASSGRTVDQPQHF.

There are many counts of this clonotype. The chain carries TRBV10-3 and TRBJ2-2; D might be TRBD1 or TRBD2, each matching 5 bases. Germline-derived CDR1 and CDR2 are ENHRY and SYGVKD. The CDR3 spans 14 residues. Trimming took off 3 bases at V and 6 bases at J, with 11 bases between the two ends. CDR3 coding DNA: TGTGCCATCAGTGACGGGGTAGGGGCCGGGGAGCTGTTTTTT. Its translation: CAISDGVGAGELFF.